These 15 T cell receptor beta chains were sequenced from one sample in a study of beta chain features in type 1 diabetes. Sequencing targeted expressed TCRB transcripts, as all isolated RNA had been reverse transcribed. Data came from immunoSEQ multiplex PCR; TCRdb stores just in-frame clones and leaves some out. The table has about 150,000 clones, roughly 8% seen once; the top ten hold approximately 0.65%. The specimen sequenced was central memory CD4+ T cells from blood. The source is a man between 18 and 35 years old in good health.

The table lists this clone with a few counts. This chain uses TRBV5-6 with TRBJ2-5; TRBD1 is a possible D gene (7 bases). Germline V gene data show CDR1 as SGHDT and CDR2 as YYEEEE. This CDR3 region has 14 residues. The V end lost 1 base, the J end lost 4 bases, and 11 bases lay between the germline ends. DNA for the CDR3: TGTGCCAGCAGCTTGTACCAGGGGGGAGAGACCCAGTACTTC. Its translation: CASSLYQGGETQYF. Looking up the rest from reference TRBV5-6 and TRBJ2-5 gives the full variable domain: DAGVTQSPTHLIKTRGQQVTLRCSPKSGHDTVSWYQQALGQGPQFIFQYYEEEERQRGNFPDRFSGHQFPNYSSELNVNALLLGDSALYLCASSLYQGGETQYFGPGTRLLVL.

The V call is TRBV11-2, the J call TRBJ1-5; 8 bases match TRBD1. The CDR3 spans 15 residues. After removal of 5 bases from V and 5 bases from J, the junction contained 8 bases not matched to a gene. Per germline, CDR1 SGHAT and CDR2 FQNNGV. The chain's CDR3 is CASSPSGQEYQPQHF. The CDR3 bases are TGTGCCAGCAGCCCGTCGGGACAGGAATATCAGCCCCAGCATTTT.

This clone was seen just once. The chain couples TRBV7-2 to TRBJ1-1; D gene unclear. The CDR3 contains 16 residues. V lost 5 bases to trimming and J lost 4 bases, with 20 bases between them. Germline assignment: CDR1 SGHTA and CDR2 FQGNSA. CDR3 loop: CASSLRRVAAGTEAFF. CDR3 in DNA: TGTGCCAGCAGCCTACGGAGGGTGGCGGCGGGCACTGAAGCTTTCTTT.

There are many counts of this clone. The chain's CDR3 is CTPSNTDTQYF. The CDR3 coding sequence is TGCACCCCGAGTAACACAGATACGCAGTATTTT. This chain uses TRBV20-1 with TRBJ2-3; D remains ambiguous. From germline, CDR1 is DFQATT and CDR2 SNEGSKA (reference sequence). CDR3 size: 11 residues.

This chain links TRBV5-4 with TRBJ2-4, with D hard to call. This CDR3 spans 13 amino acids. CDR1 and CDR2 from the germline V gene are SGHNT and YYREEE (reference sequence). The V gene lost 0 bases and the J gene lost 4 bases, with 5 bases spanning the gap. The CDR3 sequence: CASSLGQKNIQYF. In DNA form, the CDR3 reads TGTGCCAGCAGCTTGGGCCAGAAAAACATTCAGTACTTC.

The chain combines TRBV29-1 with TRBJ2-1, with 9 bases lining up with TRBD2. There are 13 residues in the CDR3. Germline lookup yields CDR1 SQVTM and CDR2 ANQGSEA. With 4 bases clipped from V and 9 bases from J, the junction kept 7 bases outside the gene matches. The CDR3 sequence: CSVVAQREAEQFF. The CDR3 nucleotides are TGCAGCGTTGTAGCCCAGCGGGAGGCTGAGCAGTTCTTC.

This clone appeared a few times. The identical CDR3 is also encoded by other nucleotide sequences in the sample. J is TRBJ2-3 and V is TRBV5-1, with a tentative D call TRBD1 (6 bases). The CDR3 is 14 residues long. From germline, CDR1 is SGHRS and CDR2 YFSETQ. V lost 2 bases to trimming and J lost 2 bases, with 9 bases between them. The CDR3 loop is CASSLGGPTDTQYF. CDR3 in DNA: TGCGCCAGCAGCTTAGGGGGACCCACAGATACGCAGTATTTT.

The genes are TRBV28 and TRBJ2-4, with 7 bases fitting TRBD2. Germline-derived CDR1 and CDR2 are MDHEN and SYDVKM. V gave up 5 bases and J gave up 0 bases; unmatched junction bases: 4. CDR3 length: 15 amino acids. The CDR3 sequence is CASSEAGIAKNIQYF. Here the CDR3 DNA reads TGTGCCAGCAGTGAAGCGGGAATAGCCAAAAACATTCAGTACTTC.

This clone was detected many times. This chain connects TRBV29-1 to TRBJ2-5; perhaps TRBD1 as D (5 bases). The CDR3 totals 13 residues. Germline V lookup: CDR1 SQVTM, CDR2 ANQGSEA. V gave up 4 bases and J gave up 2 bases, with 11 bases separating them. The CDR3 sequence: CSVAAGHQETQYF. The CDR3 DNA follows: TGCAGCGTTGCGGCAGGGCATCAAGAGACCCAGTACTTC.

The chain couples TRBV7-2 to TRBJ1-2; TRBD1 is a possible D gene (5 bases). V shed 0 bases and J shed 6 bases, with 14 bases lying between them. Germline V CDR1 and CDR2: SGHTA, FQGNSA. This CDR3 is 15 amino acids long. The CDR3 reads CASSLAQGGVNGYTF. Written as DNA, the CDR3 is TGTGCCAGCAGCTTAGCCCAGGGAGGAGTAAATGGCTACACCTTC.

This chain joins TRBV30 and TRBJ1-5, with D perhaps matching TRBD1 (6 bases). This CDR3 is built from 14 residues. Trimming took 1 base from V and 4 from J, leaving 11 bases between them. From germline, CDR1 is GTSNPN and CDR2 SVGIG (reference sequence). The CDR3 bases are TGTGCCTGGAGTGCTCAAACAGGGAATCAGCCCCAGCATTTT. Encoded protein: CAWSAQTGNQPQHF.

This clone was seen at least ten times. This chain uses TRBV9 with TRBJ2-3, with TRBD2 matching 8 bases. Germline V gene sequence: CDR1 SGDLS, CDR2 YYNGEE. The trim removed 6 bases at V and 6 bases at J, leaving 9 bases unmatched. The CDR3 has 14 residues. The CDR3 protein is CASTRTGGRDTQYF. The CDR3 DNA reads TGTGCCAGCACCCGTACTGGCGGGAGGGATACGCAGTATTTT.

The chain joins TRBV6-1 to TRBJ2-6; D remains ambiguous. The V and J ends lost 4 bases and 1 base respectively, with 5 bases between them. The CDR3 has 14 amino acids. CDR1 is MNHNS and CDR2 is SASEGT in the germline V gene. CDR3 bases: TGTGCCAGCAGTGGGGCGTCTGGGGCCAACGTCCTGACTTTC. The encoded protein is CASSGASGANVLTF.

J is TRBJ2-5 and V is TRBV6-5; maybe TRBD1 (6 bases). Germline V gene data show CDR1 as MNHEY and CDR2 as SVGAGI. V gave up 7 bases and J gave up 7 bases, with 19 bases separating them. CDR3 size: 14 residues. The CDR3 coding sequence is TGTGCCAGCACCATCCAAACAGGGTTCGGGACCCAGTACTTC. Its translation is CASTIQTGFGTQYF.

The chain recombines TRBV9 with TRBJ2-5; 8 bases line up with TRBD2. The germline CDR1 and CDR2 sequences are SGDLS and YYNGEE. V was clipped by 1 base and J by 4 bases; unmatched bases: 6. The CDR3 runs to 15 residues. CDR3 bases: TGTGCCAGCAGCGTAAAGCGGGAGCCCGGAGAGACCCAGTACTTC. The encoded protein is CASSVKREPGETQYF.